These T cell receptor beta chains were read from a single sample in a study of T cells in Graves' hyperthyroidism and ophthalmopathy. TCRdb re-called the multiplex PCR reads through MiXCR, storing one row per CDR3 protein. The sample contains fewer than 600,000 distinct CDR3 sequences, 14% of which appear only once. Sequenced: blood. The receptors originated from a woman younger than 30 with Graves' hyperthyroidism. The CDR3 runs from the conserved cysteine through the conserved F or W. The D gene is left open where the match is weak. The listing skips clone size in some rows; elsewhere it reads once, few, many or a size class.

j_call d_call clone_size v_call cdr3_aa cdr3_nt
TRBJ2-3 TRBD1 few TRBV30 CAVDRELSGTDTQYF TGTGCCGTGGACAGGGAGTTAAGTGGAACAGATACGCAGTATTTT
TRBJ2-3 NA many TRBV10-3 CAISENDGSTDTQYF TGTGCCATCAGTGAGAACGACGGGAGCACAGATACGCAGTATTTT
TRBJ2-4 NA few TRBV12-3/TRBV12-4 CASSFFGGGGENIQYF TGTGCCAGCAGTTTCTTTGGCGGTGGCGGGGAAAACATTCAGTACTTC
TRBJ2-1 TRBD2 few TRBV20-1 CSAHSGSSTSGAYNEQFF TGCAGTGCTCATTCCGGGTCCTCGACTAGCGGGGCCTACAATGAGCAGTTCTTC
TRBJ1-1 NA NA TRBV9 CASSAHKTVNTEAFF TGTGCCAGCAGCGCCCACAAGACAGTAAACACTGAAGCTTTCTTT
TRBJ1-2 NA few TRBV6-1 CASSGAEGGNYGYTF TGTGCCAGCAGTGGTGCCGAGGGGGGGAACTATGGCTACACCTTC
TRBJ2-2 NA few TRBV20-1 CSARVYGQSSGELFF TGCAGTGCTAGAGTATACGGACAGAGTTCAGGGGAGCTGTTTTTT
TRBJ2-1 TRBD2 few TRBV7-3 CASSLTAGLYNEQFF TGTGCCAGCAGCTTAACAGCGGGACTATACAATGAGCAGTTCTTC
TRBJ2-3 NA many TRBV19 CASLEAGITDTQYF TGTGCCAGCCTTGAGGCGGGAATCACAGATACGCAGTATTTT
TRBJ2-5 NA many TRBV5-8 CASSSEFSAYQETQYF TGTGCCAGCAGCTCCGAATTCAGCGCTTACCAAGAGACCCAGTACTTC
TRBJ2-2 TRBD1 few TRBV29-1 CSVDSTGAGGELFF TGCAGCGTTGATAGTACAGGGGCGGGCGGGGAGCTGTTTTTT
TRBJ2-3 NA many TRBV30 CAWSLGQGSTDTQYF TGTGCCTGGAGTCTTGGACAAGGAAGCACAGATACGCAGTATTTT
TRBJ1-2 TRBD1 few TRBV4-1 CASSQDDRVKSGYTF TGCGCCAGCAGCCAAGACGACAGGGTGAAGTCAGGCTACACCTTC
TRBJ1-1 NA many TRBV5-1 CASSVQGRDTEAFF TGCGCCAGCAGCGTGCAGGGTCGGGACACTGAAGCTTTCTTT
TRBJ2-2 TRBD2 NA TRBV9 CASSVTSGAGLTGELFF TGTGCCAGCAGCGTCACTAGCGGGGCTGGTCTGACCGGGGAGCTGTTTTTT
TRBJ1-1 TRBD1 many TRBV7-9 CASSFAGGMAEAFF TGTGCCAGCAGCTTCGCAGGGGGCATGGCTGAAGCTTTCTTT
TRBJ2-2 TRBD1 few TRBV6-5 CASSYFDRVPGELFF TGTGCCAGCAGTTACTTTGACAGGGTACCCGGGGAGCTGTTTTTT
TRBJ1-1 NA many TRBV27 CASSLQGLADTEAFF TGTGCCAGCAGCCTCCAGGGGTTGGCGGACACTGAAGCTTTCTTT
TRBJ2-7 TRBD2 NA TRBV20-1 CRPSGSSYEQYF TGCAGGCCTAGCGGGAGTAGCTACGAGCAGTACTTC
TRBJ2-3 TRBD2 NA TRBV3-1 CASMETSGRRADTQYF TGTGCCAGCATGGAGACTAGCGGGAGGAGGGCAGATACGCAGTATTTT
TRBJ2-5 NA NA TRBV27 CASSLGGALKTQYF TGTGCCAGCAGTTTAGGGGGGGCGTTAAAGACCCAGTACTTC
TRBJ1-1 NA many TRBV19 CASRGRQYYTEAFF TGTGCCAGTAGGGGTAGACAGTATTACACTGAAGCTTTCTTT
TRBJ1-6 TRBD1 NA TRBV30 CAWSRQGRGSPLHF TGTGCCTGGAGTCGACAGGGTAGGGGGTCACCCCTGCACTTT
TRBJ1-1 NA many TRBV2 CASCGNLNTEAFF TGTGCCAGCTGTGGGAACTTGAACACTGAAGCTTTCTTT
TRBJ2-1 NA NA TRBV4-1 CASSRVPSSSEQFF TGCGCCAGCAGCCGGGTGCCTAGCAGCAGTGAGCAGTTCTTC
TRBJ2-3 TRBD2 few TRBV10-3 CAIRTSGGPTDTQYF TGTGCCATCAGAACTAGCGGGGGGCCCACAGATACGCAGTATTTT
TRBJ2-2 TRBD2 NA TRBV4-2 CASSHSGRAGELFF TGTGCCAGCAGCCATAGCGGGAGGGCCGGGGAGCTGTTTTTT
TRBJ2-7 TRBD2 few TRBV20-1 CSATHSGNTYEQYF TGCAGTGCTACCCATAGCGGGAACACCTACGAGCAGTACTTC
TRBJ2-1 NA many TRBV18 CASSPPGVGQSVNEQFF TGTGCCAGCTCGCCACCGGGAGTGGGGCAGTCGGTCAATGAGCAGTTCTTC
TRBJ2-3 TRBD2 many TRBV5-1 CASTPGLAGDTTDTQYF TGCGCCAGCACCCCGGGACTAGCGGGAGACACTACAGATACGCAGTATTTT
TRBJ1-2 TRBD1 NA TRBV19 CASSGSSTGGTGGYTF TGTGCCAGTAGTGGCTCCTCGACAGGGGGCACGGGGGGCTACACCTTC
TRBJ2-3 NA many TRBV2 CASVGGGRTDTQYF TGTGCCAGTGTGGGGGGCGGCCGTACAGATACGCAGTATTTT
TRBJ2-2 NA few TRBV7-7 CASSPQGGNTGELFF TGTGCCAGCAGCCCGCAGGGAGGAAACACCGGGGAGCTGTTTTTT
TRBJ2-1 NA many TRBV9 CASSAPGGGGGYNEQFF TGTGCCAGCAGCGCCCCCGGAGGGGGCGGGGGGTACAATGAGCAGTTCTTC
TRBJ2-1 NA NA TRBV9 CASSVDSGTNNEQFF TGTGCCAGCAGCGTAGACAGCGGGACAAACAATGAGCAGTTCTTC
TRBJ2-3 NA many TRBV5-1 CASSLQVTDTQYF TGCGCCAGCAGCTTACAGGTCACAGATACGCAGTATTTT
TRBJ1-2 NA NA TRBV6-1 CASGREYYGYTF TGTGCCAGTGGACGGGAGTACTATGGCTACACCTTC
TRBJ2-1 TRBD2 many TRBV28 CASSPRRNTGTRNEQFF TGTGCCAGCAGTCCACGACGGAATACTGGGACTAGAAATGAGCAGTTCTTC
TRBJ2-2 TRBD2 NA TRBV20-1 CSASRPGTSNGELFF TGCAGTGCTAGCCGGCCCGGGACTAGTAACGGGGAGCTGTTTTTT
TRBJ1-2 NA NA TRBV5-6 CASSPGTVMYGYTF TGTGCCAGCAGCCCCGGGACCGTCATGTATGGCTACACCTTC
TRBJ1-4 NA NA TRBV19 CASSSQGASEKLFF TGTGCCAGTAGTTCGCAGGGAGCTTCAGAAAAACTGTTTTTT
TRBJ2-3 TRBD1 many TRBV27 CASSLTGGSSFPTDTQYF TGTGCCAGCAGTTTAACAGGGGGCTCGAGCTTCCCGACAGATACGCAGTATTTT
TRBJ1-1 NA many TRBV19 CASSIPNTEAFF TGTGCCAGTAGTATACCGAACACTGAAGCTTTCTTT